A single sample is the source of the 12 T cell receptor beta chains below, sequenced in a study of blood T cell repertoires in COVID-19 (dated by TCRdb to about 2020). The library was built by means of the immunoSEQ multiplex PCR assay. TCRdb re-hosts the immuneACCESS table, in-frame sequences only. Its copies lack some clones; in the studies checked, an unresolved V gene accounts for under half of them, and the cause for the rest is not known. Counted in this sample were 45,000 to 60,000 clones; 91% of them appeared once. The ten largest clones add up to about 3.1% of the sample. The sample comprised peripheral blood. These receptors were obtained from a man over 45 with acute or convalescent COVID-19.

The V call is TRBV18, the J call TRBJ1-3; 9 bases map to TRBD1. The CDR3 length is 16 residues. CDR1 KGHSH and CDR2 LQKENI come from the germline V gene. Trimming at V came to 2 bases and at J to 3 bases, leaving 5 bases not matched to a gene. The CDR3 DNA reads as TGTGCCAGCTCACCAAAACAGGGGGCGCTTGGAAACACCATATATTTT. Amino acids: CASSPKQGALGNTIYF.

The V call is TRBV2, the J call TRBJ2-7, with TRBD1 identical over 11 bases. V shed 5 bases, J shed 5 bases, and the junction held 5 bases outside the gene matches. This CDR3 contains 14 residues. Germline values: CDR1 SNHLY, CDR2 FYNNEI. The CDR3 nucleotides are TGTGCCAGCAGTACGGGACAGGGGGTGAACGAGCAGTACTTC. Translating gives CASSTGQGVNEQYF.

This clone was observed once. The gene calls are TRBV5-1 and TRBJ1-1; unclear D gene. Germline assignment: CDR1 SGHRS and CDR2 YFSETQ. CDR3 length: 14 residues. The V end was cut by 4 bases, the J end by 4 bases, with 14 bases between. The CDR3 spells CASSTAPRSTEAFF. CDR3 bases: TGCGCCAGCAGCACTGCCCCAAGGAGCACTGAAGCTTTCTTT.

This chain links TRBV28 with TRBJ2-7; D perhaps matches TRBD1 (6 bases). Trimming shortened V by 1 base and J by 0 bases, and 13 bases separated the two germline ends. Germline V gene lookup returns CDR1 MDHEN and CDR2 SYDVKM. The CDR3 totals 16 residues. CDR3 in amino acids: CASSLSSRGHSYEQYF. CDR3 nucleotides: TGTGCCAGCAGTTTATCGTCTCGGGGACACTCCTACGAGCAGTACTTC. Filled out from reference TRBV28 and TRBJ2-7, the complete variable domain reads DVKVTQSSRYLVKRTGEKVFLECVQDMDHENMFWYRQDPGLGLRLIYFSYDVKMKEKGDIPEGYSVSREKKERFSLILESASTNQTSMYLCASSLSSRGHSYEQYFGPGTRLTVT.

This rearrangement joins TRBV6-6 to TRBJ1-1; D is ambiguous. Trimming pared 6 bases from V and 6 bases from J, leaving 14 bases between. Per germline, CDR1 MNHNY and CDR2 SVGAGI (reference sequence). The CDR3 extends over 13 amino acids. CDR3 nucleotide sequence: TGTGCCAGCAGCATACTAGAGTCGGCTGAAGCTTTCTTT. Translating gives CASSILESAEAFF.

The table lists this clone with a few counts. J is TRBJ2-7 and V is TRBV9; D gene uncertain. This CDR3 spans 14 amino acids. Trimming cost V 1 base and J 0 bases, with 8 bases left between them. CDR1 and CDR2 (germline): SGDLS, YYNGEE. The CDR3 DNA reads as TGTGCCAGCAGCGTAAACTCGAACTCCTACGAGCAGTACTTC. Translated: CASSVNSNSYEQYF. Full variable domain (remainder filled in from reference TRBV9 and TRBJ2-7): DSGVTQTPKHLITATGQRVTLRCSPRSGDLSVYWYQQSLDQGLQFLIQYYNGEERAKGNILERFSAQQFPDLHSELNLSSLELGDSALYFCASSVNSNSYEQYFGPGTRLTVT.

The genes are TRBV11-2 and TRBJ2-4; D is unclear. The V end lost 5 bases, the J end lost 3 bases, and 11 bases lay between the germline ends. Germline-derived CDR1 and CDR2 are SGHAT and FQNNGV. This CDR3 is 14 amino acids long. CDR3 sequence (DNA): TGTGCCAGCAGCCCCAGGATGGGCAAAAACATTCAGTACTTC. Translation gives CASSPRMGKNIQYF.

The chain is built from TRBV24-1 and TRBJ1-1, with 12 nucleotides matching TRBD1. The germline V gene encodes CDR1 KGHDR and CDR2 SFDVKD. V was pared by 7 bases and J by 3 bases, with 11 bases of the junction left unmatched. The CDR3 sequence is 17 residues long. CDR3 amino acids: CATRGGQGAGKDTEAFF. CDR3 sequence (DNA): TGTGCCACCAGGGGGGGACAGGGGGCCGGGAAGGACACTGAAGCTTTCTTT.

The rearrangement links TRBV4-1 to TRBJ2-7, with D maybe TRBD2 (5 bases). The germline V gene has CDR1 MGHRA and CDR2 YSYEKL. The germline V and J ends were trimmed by 4 bases and 3 bases, with 10 bases remaining between them. This CDR3 is built from 13 residues. Written as DNA, the CDR3 is TGCGCCAGCAGCCGAGGGTTCAGCTACGAGCAGTACTTC. This translates into CASSRGFSYEQYF.

This chain uses TRBV9 with TRBJ2-3, with D perhaps TRBD2 (7 bases). V lost 4 bases to trimming and J lost 5 bases, with 17 bases between them. Germline V gene sequence: CDR1 SGDLS, CDR2 YYNGEE. The CDR3 loop spans 15 amino acids. CDR3 in amino acids: CASSPSAGALDTQYF. The CDR3 DNA sequence: TGTGCCAGCAGCCCGTCGGCGGGGGCGTTAGATACGCAGTATTTT.

The chain links TRBV2 to TRBJ2-5; the match to TRBD2 covers 9 bases. V gave up 7 bases and J gave up 5 bases; unmatched junction bases: 5. The germline V gene has CDR1 SNHLY and CDR2 FYNNEI. This CDR3 is 13 amino acids long. In DNA, the CDR3 is TGTGCCAGCAACCTTCTAGCGGGGGAGACCCAGTACTTC. As protein: CASNLLAGETQYF.

The V gene is TRBV30, the J gene TRBJ2-2, with 9 bases that match TRBD2. The CDR3 is made up of 14 amino acids. With 4 bases clipped from V and 5 bases from J, the junction kept 5 bases outside the gene matches. From germline, CDR1 is GTSNPN and CDR2 SVGIG (reference sequence). The CDR3 coding sequence is TGTGCCTGGACTAGCGGGGTGAGAACCGGGGAGCTGTTTTTT. Its translation: CAWTSGVRTGELFF.